This T cell receptor (beta chain) was captured in a study of identical twins. Germline CDR1 reads SGHTA; CDR2 reads FQGNSA. The CDR3 is made up of 14 amino acids. Deletions cut 2 bases from V and 8 bases from J, with 13 bases between. Healthy Caucasians, and only they, were the donors. TCRdb re-derived calls from the 5' RACE reads in MiXCR, one entry per CDR3 protein. The sample lists about 450,000 distinct CDR3 sequences; under 20% were seen once. Overall study results and limits: Beta clonotypes that were abundant in cord blood contained fewer insertions, a pattern absent from memory repertoires. Low generation probability was overrepresented in out-of-frame alpha sequences shared by twins. The study found that models underestimated out-of-frame TCR alpha sharing in monozygotic twins.

For this clonotype: Its antigen is unknown.

Sequenced sample: naive T cells sorted from blood. The TCR was taken from a man between 45 and 60 years old in good health. J is TRBJ1-3 and V is TRBV7-2, with a possible D match to TRBD1 (6 bases). The CDR3 loop reads CASSLRTGLDTIYF. The CDR3 DNA sequence: TGTGCCAGCAGCTTACGTACAGGGCTGGACACCATATATTTT.